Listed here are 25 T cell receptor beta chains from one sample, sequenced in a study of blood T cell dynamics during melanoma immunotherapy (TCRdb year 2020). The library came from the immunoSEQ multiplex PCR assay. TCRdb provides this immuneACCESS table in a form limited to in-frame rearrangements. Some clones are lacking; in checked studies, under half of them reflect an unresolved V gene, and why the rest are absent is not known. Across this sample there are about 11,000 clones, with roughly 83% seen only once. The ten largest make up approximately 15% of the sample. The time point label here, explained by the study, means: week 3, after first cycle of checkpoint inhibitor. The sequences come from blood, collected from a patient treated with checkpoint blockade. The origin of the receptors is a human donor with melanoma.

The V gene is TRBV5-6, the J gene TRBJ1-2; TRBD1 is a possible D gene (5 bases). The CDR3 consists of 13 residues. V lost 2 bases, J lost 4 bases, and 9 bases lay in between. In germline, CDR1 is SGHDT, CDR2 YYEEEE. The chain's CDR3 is CASSFGATYGYTF. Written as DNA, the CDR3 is TGTGCCAGCAGCTTCGGGGCAACCTATGGCTACACCTTC.

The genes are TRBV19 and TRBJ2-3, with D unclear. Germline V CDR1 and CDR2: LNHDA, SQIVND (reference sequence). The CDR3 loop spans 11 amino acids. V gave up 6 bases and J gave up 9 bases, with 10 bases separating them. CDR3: CASSGAGTQYF. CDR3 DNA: TGTGCCAGTAGCGGTGCAGGAACGCAGTATTTT.

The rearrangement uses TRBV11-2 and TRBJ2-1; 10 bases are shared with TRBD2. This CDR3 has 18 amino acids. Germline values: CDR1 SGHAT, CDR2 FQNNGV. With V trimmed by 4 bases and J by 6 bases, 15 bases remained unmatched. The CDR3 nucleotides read TGTGCCAGCAGCTCCGCCGGGGCTAGCGGGGGCCTGATCAATGAGCAGTTCTTC. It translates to CASSSAGASGGLINEQFF.

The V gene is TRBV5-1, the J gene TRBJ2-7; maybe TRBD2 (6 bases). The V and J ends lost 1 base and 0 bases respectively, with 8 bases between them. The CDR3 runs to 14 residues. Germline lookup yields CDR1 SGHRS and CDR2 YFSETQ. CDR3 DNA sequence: TGCGCCAGCAGCTTGTACGGGAGCTCCTACGAGCAGTACTTC. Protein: CASSLYGSSYEQYF.

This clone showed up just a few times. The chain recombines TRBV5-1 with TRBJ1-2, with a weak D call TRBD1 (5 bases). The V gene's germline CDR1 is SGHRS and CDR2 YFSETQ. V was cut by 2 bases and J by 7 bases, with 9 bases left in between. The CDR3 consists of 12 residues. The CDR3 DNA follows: TGCGCCAGCAGCTTCAACGGGGGTGGCTACACCTTC. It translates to CASSFNGGGYTF.

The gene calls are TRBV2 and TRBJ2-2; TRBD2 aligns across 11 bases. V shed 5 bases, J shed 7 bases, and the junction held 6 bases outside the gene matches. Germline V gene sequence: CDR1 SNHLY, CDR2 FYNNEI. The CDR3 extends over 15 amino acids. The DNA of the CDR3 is TGTGCCAGCAGTAGTAGCGGGGGGGCCCTCGGGGAGCTGTTTTTT. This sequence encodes CASSSSGGALGELFF.

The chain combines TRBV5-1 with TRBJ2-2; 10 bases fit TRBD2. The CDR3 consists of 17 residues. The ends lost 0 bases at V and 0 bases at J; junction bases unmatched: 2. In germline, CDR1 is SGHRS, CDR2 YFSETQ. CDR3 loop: CASSLVLAGANTGELFF. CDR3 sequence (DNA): TGCGCCAGCAGCTTGGTCCTAGCGGGGGCGAACACCGGGGAGCTGTTTTTT.

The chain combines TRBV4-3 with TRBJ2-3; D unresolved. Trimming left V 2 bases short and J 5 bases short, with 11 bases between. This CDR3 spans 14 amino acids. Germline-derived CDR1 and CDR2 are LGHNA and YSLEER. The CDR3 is CASSQTVGRDTQYF. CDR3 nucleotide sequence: TGCGCCAGCAGCCAAACCGTAGGAAGAGATACGCAGTATTTT.

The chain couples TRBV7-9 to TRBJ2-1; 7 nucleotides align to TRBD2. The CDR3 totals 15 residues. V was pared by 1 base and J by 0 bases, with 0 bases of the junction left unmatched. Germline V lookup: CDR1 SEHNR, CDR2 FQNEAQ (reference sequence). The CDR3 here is CASSLGTSSYNEQFF. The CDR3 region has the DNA TGTGCCAGCAGCTTAGGGACTAGCTCCTACAATGAGCAGTTCTTC.

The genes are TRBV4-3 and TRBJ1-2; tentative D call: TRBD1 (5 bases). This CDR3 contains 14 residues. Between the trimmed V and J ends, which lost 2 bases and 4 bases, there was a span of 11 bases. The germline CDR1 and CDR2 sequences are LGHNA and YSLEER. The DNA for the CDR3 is TGCGCCAGCAGCCAATCCGGGGGTTCCTATGGCTACACCTTC. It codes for CASSQSGGSYGYTF.

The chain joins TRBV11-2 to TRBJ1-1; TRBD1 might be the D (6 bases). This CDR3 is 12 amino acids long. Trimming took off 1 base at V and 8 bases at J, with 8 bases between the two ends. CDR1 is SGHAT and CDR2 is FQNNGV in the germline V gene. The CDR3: CASSLGTGEAFF. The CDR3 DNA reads TGTGCCAGCAGCTTAGGAACAGGGGAAGCTTTCTTT.

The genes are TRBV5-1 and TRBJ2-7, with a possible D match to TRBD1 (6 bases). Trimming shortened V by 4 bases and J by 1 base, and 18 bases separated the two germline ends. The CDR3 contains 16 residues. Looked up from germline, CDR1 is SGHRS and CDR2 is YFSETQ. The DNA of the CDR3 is TGCGCCAGCAGCGCGGCCAGCGCAGGGGTGTCCTACGAGCAGTACTTC. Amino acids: CASSAASAGVSYEQYF.

The CDR3 sequence is CASSEAGDRGESEQYF. The CDR3 region has the DNA TGTGCCAGCAGTGAAGCGGGGGACAGGGGAGAAAGCGAGCAGTACTTC. The V and J genes are TRBV6-1 and TRBJ2-7, with TRBD1 identical over 10 bases. Looked up from germline, CDR1 is MNHNS and CDR2 is SASEGT. The CDR3 is made up of 16 amino acids. The junction had 8 bases not matched to a gene; V was cut back by 0 bases and J by 6 bases.

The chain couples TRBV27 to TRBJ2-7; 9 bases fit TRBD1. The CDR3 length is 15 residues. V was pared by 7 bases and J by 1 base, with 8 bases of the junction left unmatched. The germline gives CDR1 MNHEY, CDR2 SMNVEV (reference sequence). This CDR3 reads CASNSLTGGSYEQYF. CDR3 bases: TGTGCCAGCAACTCCCTGACAGGGGGTTCCTACGAGCAGTACTTC.

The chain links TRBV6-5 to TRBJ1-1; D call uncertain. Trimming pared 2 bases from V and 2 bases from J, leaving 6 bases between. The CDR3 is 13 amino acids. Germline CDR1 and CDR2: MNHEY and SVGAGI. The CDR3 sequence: CASSYNQNTEAFF. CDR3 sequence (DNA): TGTGCCAGCAGTTACAACCAAAACACTGAAGCTTTCTTT.

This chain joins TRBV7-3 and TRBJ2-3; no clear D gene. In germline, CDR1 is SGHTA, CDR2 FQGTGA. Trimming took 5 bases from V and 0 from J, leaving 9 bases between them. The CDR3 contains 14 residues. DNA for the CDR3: TGTGCCAGCAGCGTCGGGTCTAGCACAGATACGCAGTATTTT. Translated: CASSVGSSTDTQYF.

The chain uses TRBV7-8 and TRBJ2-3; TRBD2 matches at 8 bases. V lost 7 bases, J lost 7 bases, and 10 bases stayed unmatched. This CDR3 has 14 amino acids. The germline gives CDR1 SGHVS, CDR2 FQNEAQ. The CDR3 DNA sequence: TGTGCCAGCAAGTCGCGGGGGGCCGGTTATACGCAGTATTTT. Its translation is CASKSRGAGYTQYF.

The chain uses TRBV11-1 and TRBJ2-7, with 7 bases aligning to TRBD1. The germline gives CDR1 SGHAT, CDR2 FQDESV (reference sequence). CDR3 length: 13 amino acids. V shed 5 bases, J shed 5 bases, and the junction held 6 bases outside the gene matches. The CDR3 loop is CASSPQGFDEQYF. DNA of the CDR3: TGTGCCAGCAGCCCACAGGGGTTCGACGAGCAGTACTTC.

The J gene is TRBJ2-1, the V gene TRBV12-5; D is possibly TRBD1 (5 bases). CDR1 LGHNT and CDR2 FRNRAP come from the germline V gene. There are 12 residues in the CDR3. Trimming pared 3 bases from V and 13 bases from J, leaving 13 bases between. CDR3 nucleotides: TGTGCTAGTGGTTTTTACCAGGGAAAACAGTTCTTC. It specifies CASGFYQGKQFF.

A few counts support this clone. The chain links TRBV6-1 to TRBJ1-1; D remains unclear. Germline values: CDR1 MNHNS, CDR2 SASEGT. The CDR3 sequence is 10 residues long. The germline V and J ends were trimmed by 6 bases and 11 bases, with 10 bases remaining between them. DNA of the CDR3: TGTGCCAGCAGGGACCAGCGGGCTTTCTTT. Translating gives CASRDQRAFF.

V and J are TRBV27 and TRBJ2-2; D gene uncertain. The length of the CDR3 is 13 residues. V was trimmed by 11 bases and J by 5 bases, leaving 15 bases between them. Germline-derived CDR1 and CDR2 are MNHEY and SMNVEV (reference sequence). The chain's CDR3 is CAPRPPWTGELFF. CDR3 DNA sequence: TGTGCCCCGAGGCCTCCGTGGACCGGGGAGCTGTTTTTT.

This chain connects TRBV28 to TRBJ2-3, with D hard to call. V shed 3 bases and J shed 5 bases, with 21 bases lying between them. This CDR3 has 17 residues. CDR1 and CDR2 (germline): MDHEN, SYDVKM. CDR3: CASSFLVEGKNRDTQYF. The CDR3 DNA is TGTGCCAGCAGTTTTTTGGTAGAAGGGAAAAACCGAGATACGCAGTATTTT.

The CDR3 protein is CASSRLAGGQDTQYF. The CDR3 DNA reads as TGTGCCAGCAGCCGACTAGCGGGGGGGCAAGATACGCAGTATTTT. The chain couples TRBV7-2 to TRBJ2-3; 14 nucleotides line up with TRBD2. V trimming: 5 bases; J trimming: 5 bases; junction bases outside the gene matches: 3. The germline gives CDR1 SGHTA, CDR2 FQGNSA. The CDR3 covers 15 residues.

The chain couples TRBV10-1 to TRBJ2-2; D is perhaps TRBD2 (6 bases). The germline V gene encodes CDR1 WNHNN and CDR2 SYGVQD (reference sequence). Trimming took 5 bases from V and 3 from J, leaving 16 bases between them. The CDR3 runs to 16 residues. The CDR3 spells CASSYNRLADTGELFF. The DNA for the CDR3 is TGCGCCAGCAGTTATAACAGGTTAGCGGACACCGGGGAGCTGTTTTTT.

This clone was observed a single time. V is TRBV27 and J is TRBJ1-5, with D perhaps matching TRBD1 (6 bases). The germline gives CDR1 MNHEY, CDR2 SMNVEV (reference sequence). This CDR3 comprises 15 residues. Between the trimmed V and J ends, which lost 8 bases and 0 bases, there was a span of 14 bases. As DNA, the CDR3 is TGTGCCAGCGCCCGCGGACAGAATAGCAATCAGCCCCAGCATTTT. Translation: CASARGQNSNQPQHF.